This entry is about one TCR beta chain. Antigen: not known. The sample comes from a study of cytomegalovirus exposure and HLA in healthy donors. CDR3 length: 15 residues. With V trimmed by 4 bases and J by 5 bases, 10 bases remained unmatched. Germline V lookup: CDR1 SGDLS, CDR2 YYNGEE. Study conclusions and caveats: Productive rates of about 90% or about 30% were seen for most TCR beta V segments in an earlier analysis. CMV antigen specificity was confirmed in vitro for three CMV-associated chains. CMV serostatus alone was available as immune exposure information.

PCR was performed using 60 Vbeta and 13 Jbeta primers. Clones were read by immunoSEQ multiplex PCR, and TCRdb kept only the in-frame ones, dropping some. This table has about 130,000 clones, about 81% appearing once. The chain is built from TRBV9 and TRBJ2-5; 8 bases are a match to TRBD1. Sequencing was done on a sample of PBMCs. This receptor was obtained from a woman in her 30s in good health and CMV-seronegative. CDR3 protein: CASSNGQGHGETQYF. The DNA of the CDR3 is TGTGCCAGCAGCAATGGACAGGGCCATGGGGAGACCCAGTACTTC.